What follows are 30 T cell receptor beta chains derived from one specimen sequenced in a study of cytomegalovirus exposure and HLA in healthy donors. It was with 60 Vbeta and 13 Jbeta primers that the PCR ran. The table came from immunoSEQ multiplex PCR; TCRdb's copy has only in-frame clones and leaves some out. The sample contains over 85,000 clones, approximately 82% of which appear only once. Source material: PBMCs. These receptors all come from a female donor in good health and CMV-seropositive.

CDR3 region: CASSRQGYEQYF. Here the CDR3 DNA reads TGTGCCAGCAGCCGTCAGGGTTACGAGCAGTACTTC. This sequence joins TRBV6-5 and TRBJ2-7, with D maybe TRBD1 (5 bases). The CDR3 has 12 amino acids. The V gene lost 6 bases and the J gene lost 4 bases, with 10 bases spanning the gap. CDR1 and CDR2 from the germline V gene are MNHEY and SVGAGI.

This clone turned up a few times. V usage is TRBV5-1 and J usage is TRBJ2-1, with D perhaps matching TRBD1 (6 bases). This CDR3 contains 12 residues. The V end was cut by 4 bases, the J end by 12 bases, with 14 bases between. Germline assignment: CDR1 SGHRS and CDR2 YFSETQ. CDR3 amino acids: CASSVTGKGQFF. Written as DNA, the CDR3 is TGCGCCAGCAGCGTTACAGGGAAGGGGCAGTTCTTC. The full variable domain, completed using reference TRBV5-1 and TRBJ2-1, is KAGVTQTPRYLIKTRGQQVTLSCSPISGHRSVSWYQQTPGQGLQFLFEYFSETQRNKGNFPGRFSGRQFSNSRSEMNVSTLELGDSALYLCASSVTGKGQFFGPGTRLTVL.

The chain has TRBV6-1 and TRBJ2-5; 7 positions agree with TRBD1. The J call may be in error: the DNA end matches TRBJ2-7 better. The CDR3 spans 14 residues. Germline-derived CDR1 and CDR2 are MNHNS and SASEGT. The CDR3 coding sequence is TGTGCCAGCAGTAGGGGACAGCTATCCTACGAGCAGTACTTC. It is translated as CASSRGQLSYEQYF.

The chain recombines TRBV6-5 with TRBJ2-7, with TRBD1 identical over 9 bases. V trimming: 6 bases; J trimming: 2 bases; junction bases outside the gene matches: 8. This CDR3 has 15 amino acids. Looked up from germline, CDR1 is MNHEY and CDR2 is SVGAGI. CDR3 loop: CASSPTGTGTYEQYF. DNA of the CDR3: TGTGCCAGCAGCCCCACCGGGACAGGGACCTACGAGCAGTACTTC.

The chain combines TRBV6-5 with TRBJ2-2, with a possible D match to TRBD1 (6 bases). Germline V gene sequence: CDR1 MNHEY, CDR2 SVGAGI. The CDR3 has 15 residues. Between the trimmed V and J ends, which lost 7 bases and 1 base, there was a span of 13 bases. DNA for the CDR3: TGTGCCAGCAAAAACCCGGGACAGAACACCGGGGAGCTGTTTTTT. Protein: CASKNPGQNTGELFF.

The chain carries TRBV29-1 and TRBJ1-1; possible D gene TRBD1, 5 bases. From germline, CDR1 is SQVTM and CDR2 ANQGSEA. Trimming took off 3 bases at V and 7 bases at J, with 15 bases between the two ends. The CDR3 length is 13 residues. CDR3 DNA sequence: TGCAGCGTTGATACCGGGGGTTCAGGTGAAGCTTTCTTT. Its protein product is CSVDTGGSGEAFF.

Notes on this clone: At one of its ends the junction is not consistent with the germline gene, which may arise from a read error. CDR3 sequence: CASRIDLGRVWPSEQYF. CDR3 sequence (DNA): TGTGCCAGTCGTATAGATCTCGGGCGGGTCTGGCCTTCGGAGCAGTACTTC. V is TRBV19 and J is TRBJ2-7; tentatively, D is TRBD2 (5 bases). Germline values: CDR1 LNHDA, CDR2 SQIVND (reference sequence). The CDR3 has 17 residues.

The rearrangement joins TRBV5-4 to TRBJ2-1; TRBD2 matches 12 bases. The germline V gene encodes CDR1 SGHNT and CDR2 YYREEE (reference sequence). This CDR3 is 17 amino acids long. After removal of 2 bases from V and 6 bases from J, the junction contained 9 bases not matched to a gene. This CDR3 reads CASSLPKTSGRTNEQFF. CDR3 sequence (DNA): TGTGCCAGCAGCTTACCTAAGACTAGCGGGAGAACCAATGAGCAGTTCTTC.

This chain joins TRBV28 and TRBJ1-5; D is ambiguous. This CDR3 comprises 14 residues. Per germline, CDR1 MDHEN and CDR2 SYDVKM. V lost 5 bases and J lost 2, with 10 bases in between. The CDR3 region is CASSPRFGNQPQHF. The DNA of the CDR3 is TGTGCCAGCAGTCCTAGGTTTGGCAATCAGCCCCAGCATTTT.

For the CDR3, the DNA is TGTGCCAGCAGCTTAGATATCCCCGCAGGGAAGGCCAATGGCTACACCTTC. Amino acid sequence: CASSLDIPAGKANGYTF. The chain combines TRBV11-2 with TRBJ1-2; D is possibly TRBD1 (5 bases). CDR3 length equals 17 residues. Trimming stripped 0 bases from V and 6 bases from J, with 20 bases between. Germline V gives CDR1 SGHAT, CDR2 FQNNGV.

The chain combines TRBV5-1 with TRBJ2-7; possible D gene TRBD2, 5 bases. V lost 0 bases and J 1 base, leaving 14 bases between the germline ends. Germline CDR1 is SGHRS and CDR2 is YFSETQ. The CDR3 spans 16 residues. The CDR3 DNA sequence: TGCGCCAGCAGCTTGGAGTACTGGACTTCATCCTACGAGCAGTACTTC. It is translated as CASSLEYWTSSYEQYF.

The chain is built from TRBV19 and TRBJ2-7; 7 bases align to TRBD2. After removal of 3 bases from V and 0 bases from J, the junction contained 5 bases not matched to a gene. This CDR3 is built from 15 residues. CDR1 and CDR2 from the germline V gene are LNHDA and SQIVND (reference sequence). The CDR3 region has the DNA TGTGCCAGTAGTATTACCAGCGGGAACTCCTACGAGCAGTACTTC. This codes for CASSITSGNSYEQYF.

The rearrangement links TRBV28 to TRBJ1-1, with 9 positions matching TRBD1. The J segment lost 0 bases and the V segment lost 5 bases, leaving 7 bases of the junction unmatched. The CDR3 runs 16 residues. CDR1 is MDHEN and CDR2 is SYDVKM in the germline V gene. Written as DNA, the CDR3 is TGTGCCAGCAGTCTCACAGGGGGCGCGATGAACACTGAAGCTTTCTTT. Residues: CASSLTGGAMNTEAFF.

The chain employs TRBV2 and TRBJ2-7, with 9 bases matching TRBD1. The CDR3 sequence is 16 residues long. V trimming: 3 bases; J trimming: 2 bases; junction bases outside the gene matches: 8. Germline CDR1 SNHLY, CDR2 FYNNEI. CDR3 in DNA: TGTGCCAGCAGTGAGGGGGACAGGGAGGAACCCTACGAGCAGTACTTC. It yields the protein CASSEGDREEPYEQYF.

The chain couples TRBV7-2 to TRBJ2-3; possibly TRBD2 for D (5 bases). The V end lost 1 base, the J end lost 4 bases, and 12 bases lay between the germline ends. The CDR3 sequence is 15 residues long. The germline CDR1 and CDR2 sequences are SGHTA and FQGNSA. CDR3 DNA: TGTGCCAGCAGCTTAGGCCGGGCCGGGGCAGATACGCAGTATTTT. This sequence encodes CASSLGRAGADTQYF.

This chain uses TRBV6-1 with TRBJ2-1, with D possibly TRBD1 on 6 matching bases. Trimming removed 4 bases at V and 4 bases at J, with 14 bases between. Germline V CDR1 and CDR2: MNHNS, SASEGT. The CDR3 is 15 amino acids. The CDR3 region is CASSATGEPYNEQFF. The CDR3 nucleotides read TGTGCCAGCAGTGCGACAGGAGAGCCTTACAATGAGCAGTTCTTC.

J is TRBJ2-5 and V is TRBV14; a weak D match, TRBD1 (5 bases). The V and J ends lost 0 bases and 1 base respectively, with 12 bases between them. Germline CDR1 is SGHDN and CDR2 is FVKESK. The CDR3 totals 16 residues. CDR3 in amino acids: CASSQEAGYIQETQYF. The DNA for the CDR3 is TGTGCCAGCAGCCAAGAGGCAGGGTATATCCAAGAGACCCAGTACTTC.

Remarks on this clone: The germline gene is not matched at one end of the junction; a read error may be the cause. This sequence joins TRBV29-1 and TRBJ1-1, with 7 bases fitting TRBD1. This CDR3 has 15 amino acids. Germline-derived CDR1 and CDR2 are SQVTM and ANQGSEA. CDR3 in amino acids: CSAETTGAPNTEAFF. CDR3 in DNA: TGCAGCGCTGAAACCACAGGGGCCCCAAACACTGAAGCTTTCTTT.

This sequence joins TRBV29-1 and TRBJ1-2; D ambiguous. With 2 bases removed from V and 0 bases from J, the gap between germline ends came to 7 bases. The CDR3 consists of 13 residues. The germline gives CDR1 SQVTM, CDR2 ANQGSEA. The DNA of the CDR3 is TGCAGCGTTGAACCAGAAGCTAACTATGGCTACACCTTC. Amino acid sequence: CSVEPEANYGYTF.

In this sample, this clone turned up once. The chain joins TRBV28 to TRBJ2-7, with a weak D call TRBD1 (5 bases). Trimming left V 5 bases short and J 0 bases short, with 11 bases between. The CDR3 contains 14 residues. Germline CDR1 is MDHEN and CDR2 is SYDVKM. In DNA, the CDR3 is TGTGCCAGCAGTCCCCAGACAGCCTCCTACGAGCAGTACTTC. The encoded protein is CASSPQTASYEQYF.

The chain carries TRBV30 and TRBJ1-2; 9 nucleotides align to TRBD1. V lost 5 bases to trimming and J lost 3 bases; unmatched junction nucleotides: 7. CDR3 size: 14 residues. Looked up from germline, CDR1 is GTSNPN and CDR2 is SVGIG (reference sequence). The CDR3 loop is CAWSTGGSYYGYTF. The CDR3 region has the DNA TGTGCCTGGTCCACAGGGGGCTCCTACTATGGCTACACCTTC.

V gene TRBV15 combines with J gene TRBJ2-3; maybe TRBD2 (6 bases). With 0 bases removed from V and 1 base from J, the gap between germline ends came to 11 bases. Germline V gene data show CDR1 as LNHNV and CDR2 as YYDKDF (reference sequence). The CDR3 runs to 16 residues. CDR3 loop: CATSRDGRGRTDTQYF. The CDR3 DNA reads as TGTGCCACCAGCAGAGATGGGCGGGGTCGCACAGATACGCAGTATTTT.

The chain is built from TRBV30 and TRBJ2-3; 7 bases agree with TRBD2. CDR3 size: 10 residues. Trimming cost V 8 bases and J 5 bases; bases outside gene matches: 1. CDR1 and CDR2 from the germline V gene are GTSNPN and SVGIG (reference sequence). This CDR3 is CAGGGDTQYF. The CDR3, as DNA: TGTGCCGGGGGGGGAGATACGCAGTATTTT.

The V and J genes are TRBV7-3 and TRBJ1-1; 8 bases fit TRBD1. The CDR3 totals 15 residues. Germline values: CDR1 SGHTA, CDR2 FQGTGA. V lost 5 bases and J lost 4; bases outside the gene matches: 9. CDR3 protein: CASSQQGGGVTEAFF. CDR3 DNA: TGTGCCAGCAGCCAACAGGGGGGAGGAGTCACTGAAGCTTTCTTT.

The CDR3, as DNA: TGTGCCAGCTCTCTGGGCCCAAAAGAGACCCAGTACTTC. The encoded protein is CASSLGPKETQYF. This chain links TRBV18 with TRBJ2-5; D not certain. The V end was cut by 6 bases, the J end by 3 bases, with 11 bases between. Germline V gives CDR1 KGHSH, CDR2 LQKENI. This CDR3 has 13 amino acids. Variable domain in full (rest from reference TRBV18 and TRBJ2-5): NAGVMQNPRHLVRRRGQEARLRCSPMKGHSHVYWYRQLPEEGLKFMVYLQKENIIDESGMPKERFSAEFPKEGPSILRIQQVVRGDSAAYFCASSLGPKETQYFGPGTRLLVL.

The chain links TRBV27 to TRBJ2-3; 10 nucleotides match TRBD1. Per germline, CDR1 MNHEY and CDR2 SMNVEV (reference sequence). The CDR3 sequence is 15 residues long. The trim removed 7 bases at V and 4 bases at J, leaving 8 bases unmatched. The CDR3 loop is CASTGQGGPADTQYF. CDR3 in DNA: TGTGCCAGCACCGGACAGGGGGGCCCGGCAGATACGCAGTATTTT.

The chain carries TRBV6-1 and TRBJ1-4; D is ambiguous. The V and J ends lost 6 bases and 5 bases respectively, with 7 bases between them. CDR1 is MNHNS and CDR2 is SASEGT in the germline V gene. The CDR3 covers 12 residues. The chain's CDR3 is CASSRVNEKLFF. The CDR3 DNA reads TGTGCCAGCAGCCGAGTAAATGAAAAACTGTTTTTT.

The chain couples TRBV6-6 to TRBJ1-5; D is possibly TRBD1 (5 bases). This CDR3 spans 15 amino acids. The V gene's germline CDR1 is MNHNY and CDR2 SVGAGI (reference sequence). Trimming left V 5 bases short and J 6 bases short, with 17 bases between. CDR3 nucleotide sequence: TGTGCCAGCAGTGGAGACGGGGGGATCAGTCAGCCCCAGCATTTT. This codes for CASSGDGGISQPQHF.

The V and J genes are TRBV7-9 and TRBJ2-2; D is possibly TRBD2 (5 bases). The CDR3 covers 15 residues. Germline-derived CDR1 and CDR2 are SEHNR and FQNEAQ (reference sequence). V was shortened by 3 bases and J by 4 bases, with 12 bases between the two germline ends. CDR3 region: CASSLIREITGELFF. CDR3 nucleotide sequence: TGTGCCAGCAGCTTGATAAGGGAGATCACCGGGGAGCTGTTTTTT.

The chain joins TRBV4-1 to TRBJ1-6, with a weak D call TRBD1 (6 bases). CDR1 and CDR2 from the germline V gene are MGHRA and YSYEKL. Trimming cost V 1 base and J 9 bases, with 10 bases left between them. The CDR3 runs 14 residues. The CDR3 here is CASSQVGGPSPLHF. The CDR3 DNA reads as TGCGCCAGCAGCCAAGTAGGGGGACCTTCACCCCTCCACTTT.